This TCR beta chain was captured by sequencing in a study of blood T cell repertoires in COVID-19. Assignments of participants to cohorts depended upon their own reported clinical history. This clone showed up just a few times. The CDR3 consists of 14 residues. CDR1 is ENHRY, CDR2 SYGVKD, per germline. Trimming cost V 7 bases and J 5 bases; bases outside gene matches: 4. Source study methods: Reference gene primer amplification yielded estimated nucleated cell counts. Profiling relied on immunoSEQ multiplex PCR, and the TCRdb table lists in-frame clones only, not all of them. D and trimming were read from the DNA, whereas the V and J calls and clone size are those reported in that table. The data show 270,000 or so clones, with 75% to 90% seen just once and roughly 3.9% held by the top ten.

The sequence was collected from a woman younger than 45 with acute COVID-19. The V call is TRBV10-3, the J call TRBJ2-2, with TRBD1 matching over 10 bases. Sequencing was performed on PBMCs or T cells enriched from blood (not recorded which). CDR3 bases: TGTGCCATCAAGGGGACAGGGGATACCGGGGAGCTGTTTTTT. This sequence encodes CAIKGTGDTGELFF.